Following are 18 T cell receptor beta chains from one sample sequenced in a study of memory CD4+ T cells and cytomegalovirus serostatus. The protocol was immunoSEQ multiplex PCR, while the TCRdb copy is restricted to in-frame clones and leaves out a portion. Here the sample spans 60,000 to 75,000 clones, 60% to 85% being singletons. Single viable CD3+CD4+CD8-CD45RO+ cells were sorted as the memory CD4+ T cells. Sequences were obtained from memory CD4+ T cells from blood. The receptors come from an adult in good health and CMV-seronegative. Some clones in this sample may be carry-over from other donors' samples.

The chain has TRBV5-6 and TRBJ1-2; D not certain. The CDR3 has 12 residues. Germline V gene data show CDR1 as SGHDT and CDR2 as YYEEEE. V was pared by 9 bases and J by 3 bases, with 12 bases between. In nucleotides, the CDR3 is TGTGCCACCTCGACGGTCGACTATGGCTACACCTTC. Its protein product is CATSTVDYGYTF.

V is TRBV9 and J is TRBJ2-5, with a weak D call TRBD2 (6 bases). Germline V gene sequence: CDR1 SGDLS, CDR2 YYNGEE. V was cut by 0 bases and J by 7 bases, with 22 bases left in between. This CDR3 spans 17 amino acids. This chain's CDR3 is CASSVESGAAGTGTQYF. CDR3 sequence (DNA): TGTGCCAGCAGCGTAGAGTCCGGGGCGGCGGGGACTGGGACCCAGTACTTC.

The chain employs TRBV5-1 and TRBJ2-7; 7 nucleotides match TRBD1. The ends lost 1 base at V and 0 bases at J; junction bases unmatched: 1. Germline V gene data show CDR1 as SGHRS and CDR2 as YFSETQ. This CDR3 spans 14 amino acids. This chain's CDR3 is CASSLTGDSYEQYF. The DNA for the CDR3 is TGCGCCAGCAGCTTGACAGGGGACTCCTACGAGCAGTACTTC.

A few counts support this clone. The CDR3 reads CASRGTEAFF. In DNA form, the CDR3 reads TGTGCCAGCAGGGGGACTGAAGCTTTCTTT. The V and J genes are TRBV6-1 and TRBJ1-1; D is unclear. The germline V gene encodes CDR1 MNHNS and CDR2 SASEGT. V lost 6 bases, J lost 5 bases, and 4 bases lay in between. The CDR3 consists of 10 residues.

V gene TRBV5-1 combines with J gene TRBJ2-5, with a weak D call TRBD1 (5 bases). Between the trimmed V and J ends, which lost 5 bases and 0 bases, there was a span of 17 bases. Germline values: CDR1 SGHRS, CDR2 YFSETQ. The CDR3 spans 16 residues. The CDR3 nucleotides are TGCGCCAGCAGTTTTATTGGGGCAGGGAACCAAGAGACCCAGTACTTC. Translated, it gives CASSFIGAGNQETQYF.

The chain links TRBV7-9 to TRBJ2-1, with D perhaps TRBD1 or TRBD2 (6 bases each). The CDR3 contains 15 residues. V was shortened by 7 bases and J by 0 bases, with 13 bases between the two germline ends. Looked up from germline, CDR1 is SEHNR and CDR2 is FQNEAQ (reference sequence). The CDR3 reads CASIKGGGSYNEQFF. CDR3 sequence (DNA): TGTGCCAGCATTAAGGGGGGAGGCTCCTACAATGAGCAGTTCTTC. Complete variable domain (other parts from reference TRBV7-9 and TRBJ2-1): DTGVSQNPRHKITKRGQNVTFRCDPISEHNRLYWYRQTLGQGPEFLTYFQNEAQLEKSRLLSDRFSAERPKGSFSTLEIQRTEQGDSAMYLCASIKGGGSYNEQFFGPGTRLTVL.

The chain couples TRBV20-1 to TRBJ1-1; the match to TRBD1 covers 7 bases. The V and J ends lost 1 base and 10 bases, in that order; junction bases with no gene match: 3. CDR3 length: 11 residues. Germline lookup yields CDR1 DFQATT and CDR2 SNEGSKA (reference sequence). DNA of the CDR3: TGCAGTGCTAGAGGTCAGGGGGGAGCTTTCTTT. Amino acids: CSARGQGGAFF.

The rearrangement joins TRBV10-3 to TRBJ1-4; possible D gene TRBD1, 6 bases. Deletions cut 3 bases from V and 4 bases from J, with 9 bases between. Germline CDR1 and CDR2: ENHRY and SYGVKD. The CDR3 is 14 amino acids. The DNA for the CDR3 is TGTGCCATCAGTGAAGGGGGGGTTAATGAAAAACTGTTTTTT. This encodes CAISEGGVNEKLFF.

The chain combines TRBV6-5 with TRBJ2-5; 14 positions agree with TRBD2. The CDR3 spans 15 residues. The junction had 0 bases not matched to a gene; V was cut back by 2 bases and J by 4 bases. Germline V lookup: CDR1 MNHEY, CDR2 SVGAGI. The CDR3: CASSYGTSGRETQYF. CDR3 DNA sequence: TGTGCCAGCAGTTACGGGACTAGCGGGAGAGAGACCCAGTACTTC.

The chain carries TRBV28 and TRBJ2-7; possible D gene TRBD1, 6 bases. Germline values: CDR1 MDHEN, CDR2 SYDVKM. V lost 5 bases and J lost 4, with 12 bases in between. The length of the CDR3 is 13 residues. DNA of the CDR3: TGTGCCAGCAGTACAGGGAGTAAGTACGAGCAGTACTTC. This gives the protein CASSTGSKYEQYF.

V gene TRBV6-5 combines with J gene TRBJ2-3; D remains unclear. This CDR3 region has 13 residues. Germline CDR1 is MNHEY and CDR2 is SVGAGI. V gave up 6 bases and J gave up 6 bases, with 13 bases separating them. The CDR3 nucleotides are TGTGCCAGCAGCTTCTCGGTAGGGGATACGCAGTATTTT. Translating it yields CASSFSVGDTQYF.

This sequence joins TRBV7-2 and TRBJ2-5, with 9 bases aligning to TRBD2. V was pared by 4 bases and J by 4 bases, with 4 bases of the junction left unmatched. CDR3 length: 14 residues. Germline V gene data show CDR1 as SGHTA and CDR2 as FQGNSA. The CDR3 sequence: CASSSPGLAETQYF. CDR3 bases: TGTGCCAGCAGCTCGCCGGGACTAGCAGAGACCCAGTACTTC.

The chain links TRBV7-2 to TRBJ2-7; TRBD1 matches 11 bases. V trimming: 1 base; J trimming: 3 bases; junction bases outside the gene matches: 2. Germline V gene sequence: CDR1 SGHTA, CDR2 FQGNSA. The CDR3 totals 15 residues. The chain's CDR3 is CASSLVGTGGYEQYF. DNA of the CDR3: TGTGCCAGCAGCTTAGTCGGGACAGGGGGCTACGAGCAGTACTTC. Combining the CDR3 with reference TRBV7-2 and TRBJ2-7 gives the whole variable domain GAGVSQSPSNKVTEKGKDVELRCDPISGHTALYWYRQSLGQGLEFLIYFQGNSAPDKSGLPSDRFSAERTGGSVSTLTIQRTQQEDSAVYLCASSLVGTGGYEQYFGPGTRLTVT.

This chain joins TRBV28 and TRBJ2-7; either TRBD1 or TRBD2 may fit D (5 bases each). The CDR3 consists of 15 residues. Trimming cost V 2 bases and J 5 bases, with 16 bases left between them. Per the germline V gene, CDR1 is MDHEN and CDR2 is SYDVKM. CDR3 nucleotides: TGTGCCAGCAGTTTAGGGGGAGCAGGGAACCACGAGCAGTACTTC. Translating gives CASSLGGAGNHEQYF.

This chain connects TRBV5-1 to TRBJ2-3, with D possibly matching TRBD1 (5 bases). Germline values: CDR1 SGHRS, CDR2 YFSETQ. Trimming cost V 2 bases and J 4 bases, with 14 bases left between them. This CDR3 comprises 15 residues. The CDR3 here is CASSLGRVPADTQYF. CDR3 bases: TGCGCCAGCAGCTTAGGCAGGGTTCCGGCAGATACGCAGTATTTT.

This clone turned up a few times. V usage is TRBV28 and J usage is TRBJ1-1; maybe TRBD1 (5 bases). Germline values: CDR1 MDHEN, CDR2 SYDVKM. The CDR3 extends over 13 amino acids. V was pared by 2 bases and J by 8 bases, with 12 bases between. CDR3 DNA sequence: TGTGCCAGCAGTTTACCGCAGGGCAGAGAAGCTTTCTTT. Its protein is CASSLPQGREAFF. The full variable domain, in which reference TRBV28 and TRBJ1-1 provide the parts outside the CDR3, is DVKVTQSSRYLVKRTGEKVFLECVQDMDHENMFWYRQDPGLGLRLIYFSYDVKMKEKGDIPEGYSVSREKKERFSLILESASTNQTSMYLCASSLPQGREAFFGQGTRLTVV.

A single count supports this clone. V is TRBV5-1 and J is TRBJ2-1, with 7 bases matching TRBD2. The V and J ends lost 5 bases and 8 bases, in that order; junction bases with no gene match: 10. Per germline, CDR1 SGHRS and CDR2 YFSETQ. The CDR3 covers 14 residues. The CDR3 protein is CASRSWGGLDEQFF. The CDR3 DNA follows: TGCGCCAGCAGGAGCTGGGGGGGACTCGATGAGCAGTTCTTC.

The V call is TRBV28, the J call TRBJ1-5, with D uncertain. The CDR3 length is 15 residues. CDR1 MDHEN and CDR2 SYDVKM come from the germline V gene. The V end lost 4 bases, the J end lost 2 bases, and 12 bases lay between the germline ends. The CDR3 DNA is TGTGCCAGCAGTTCAGGTGCCCGGGGCAATCAGCCCCAGCATTTT. Translation: CASSSGARGNQPQHF.